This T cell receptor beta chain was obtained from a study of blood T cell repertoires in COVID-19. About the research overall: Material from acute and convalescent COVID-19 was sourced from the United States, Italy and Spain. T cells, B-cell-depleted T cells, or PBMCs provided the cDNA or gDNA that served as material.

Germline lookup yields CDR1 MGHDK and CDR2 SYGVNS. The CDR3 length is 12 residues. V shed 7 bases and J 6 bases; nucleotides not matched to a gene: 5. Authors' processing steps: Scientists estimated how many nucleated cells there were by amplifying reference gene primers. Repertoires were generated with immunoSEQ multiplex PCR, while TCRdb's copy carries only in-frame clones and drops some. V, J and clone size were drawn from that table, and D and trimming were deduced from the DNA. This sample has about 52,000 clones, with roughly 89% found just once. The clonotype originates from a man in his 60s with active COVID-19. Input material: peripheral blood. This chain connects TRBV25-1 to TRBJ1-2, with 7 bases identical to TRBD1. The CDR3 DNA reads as TGTGCCAGCATGAACAGGGGCGATGGCTACACCTTC. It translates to CASMNRGDGYTF.